This entry lists 9 T cell receptor beta chains sequenced from one sample in a study of CD8+ T cells in alopecia areata. Following extraction, RNA underwent reverse transcription to cDNA, which served as the sequencing template. The method was immunoSEQ multiplex PCR; TCRdb's version includes in-frame clones alone and lacks a portion of them. The sample has approximately 210,000 clones; about three fifths are singletons. Documented treatment: oral pan-JAK inhibitor, 5-10 mg twice daily. The sequencing here drew on CD4+ T cells sorted from blood, taken at week 4, from a patient treated with tofacitinib. These receptors originate from a human donor with alopecia areata.

Only a few counts were recorded for this clone. The J gene is TRBJ1-3, the V gene TRBV15; tentatively, D is TRBD1 (5 bases). Germline lookup yields CDR1 LNHNV and CDR2 YYDKDF (reference sequence). The CDR3 is 15 amino acids. With 3 bases removed from V and 3 bases from J, the gap between germline ends came to 12 bases. The CDR3 loop reads CATSSAKGLGNTIYF. The CDR3 DNA sequence: TGTGCCACCAGCAGTGCTAAGGGGCTTGGAAACACCATATATTTT.

The chain combines TRBV29-1 with TRBJ1-2; no clear D gene. Trimming took 4 bases from V and 4 from J, leaving 13 bases between them. Germline CDR1 SQVTM, CDR2 ANQGSEA. The CDR3 length is 13 residues. The chain's CDR3 is CSVGISEGYGYTF. CDR3 sequence (DNA): TGCAGCGTTGGGATTTCAGAGGGCTATGGCTACACCTTC.

This chain links TRBV30 with TRBJ1-2; TRBD1 agrees at 8 bases. This CDR3 is 16 amino acids long. The germline V gene encodes CDR1 GTSNPN and CDR2 SVGIG (reference sequence). V gave up 3 bases and J gave up 4 bases; unmatched junction bases: 13. This CDR3 is CAWRRTGQLTTYGYTF. The CDR3, as DNA: TGTGCCTGGAGGCGGACAGGGCAGCTAACCACCTATGGCTACACCTTC.

The V call is TRBV18, the J call TRBJ2-1, with TRBD2 matching over 11 bases. Germline loops: CDR1 KGHSH, CDR2 LQKENI. J lost 7 bases, V lost 0 bases, and 5 bases had no gene match. The CDR3 covers 16 residues. DNA of the CDR3: TGTGCCAGCTCACCACCTAGCGGGGGGGTCACGAATGAGCAGTTCTTC. Protein: CASSPPSGGVTNEQFF.

The CDR3 DNA follows: TGTGCCTGGAGTACAGCAGGGTTGCAGCCCCAGCATTTT. This translates into CAWSTAGLQPQHF. The chain combines TRBV30 with TRBJ1-5; a weak D match, TRBD1 (5 bases). Trimming took 2 bases from V and 7 from J, leaving 12 bases between them. CDR3 length: 13 residues. The germline gives CDR1 GTSNPN, CDR2 SVGIG (reference sequence).

V and J are TRBV20-1 and TRBJ1-3; the D is unclear. V was cut by 6 bases and J by 7 bases, with 7 bases left in between. The CDR3 has 10 amino acids. Germline CDR1 DFQATT, CDR2 SNEGSKA (reference sequence). The CDR3 protein is CSAADNTIYF. CDR3 sequence (DNA): TGCAGTGCGGCGGATAACACCATATATTTT.

The gene calls are TRBV5-1 and TRBJ1-6; D is unresolved. This CDR3 region has 15 residues. CDR1 SGHRS and CDR2 YFSETQ come from the germline V gene. Between the trimmed V and J ends, which lost 2 bases and 12 bases, there was a span of 18 bases. CDR3 amino acids: CASSFDLGDQQPLHF. CDR3 nucleotides: TGCGCCAGCAGCTTCGATCTCGGAGACCAACAACCCCTCCACTTT. The full variable domain, its missing parts supplied by reference TRBV5-1 and TRBJ1-6, is KAGVTQTPRYLIKTRGQQVTLSCSPISGHRSVSWYQQTPGQGLQFLFEYFSETQRNKGNFPGRFSGRQFSNSRSEMNVSTLELGDSALYLCASSFDLGDQQPLHFGNGTRLTVT.

The chain has TRBV5-1 and TRBJ2-1; D is possibly TRBD1 or TRBD2 (5 bases each). The germline V gene has CDR1 SGHRS and CDR2 YFSETQ. The CDR3 has 14 residues. V shed 0 bases and J shed 7 bases, with 11 bases lying between them. The CDR3 nucleotides read TGCGCCAGCAGCTTGGGTGGGGGTCATAATGAGCAGTTCTTC. Translating it yields CASSLGGGHNEQFF.

V gene TRBV29-1 combines with J gene TRBJ2-3; D possibly corresponds to TRBD2 (6 bases). The ends were cut back, 7 bases at V and 9 bases at J, with 23 bases in the middle. The CDR3 contains 14 residues. Germline CDR1 is SQVTM and CDR2 is ANQGSEA. The DNA for the CDR3 is TGCAGCGCCCCGTCCGGGAGAGTTAAGGGGACGCAGTATTTT. As protein: CSAPSGRVKGTQYF.